Reported below is one T cell receptor (beta chain). Its cognate antigen is unknown. Germline trimming cut 2 bases from V and 7 bases from J; bases unmatched to any gene: 5. CDR3 size: 14 residues. Germline CDR1 is MNHEY and CDR2 is SVGAGI. Measured with immunoSEQ multiplex PCR; TCRdb has only the in-frame clones, and not every one. The top ten clones hold more than 10% of a sample with about 97,000 clones, roughly 91% of them seen once. The data originate from a study of siplizumab effects on memory and regulatory T cells. Notes on the study in general: Naive-or-memory phenotypes were unassignable for roughly 75-95% of proliferating CD4+ or CD8+ clones. Proliferating Tregs in siplizumab cultures were never verified as suppressive. Alloreactive sequences from unstimulated CD4+ memory cells fell significantly with siplizumab. There appeared to be greater diversity in naive T cells than in memory cells, and naive T cells seemed major contributors to the alloresponse.

The origin of this receptor is a human donor in good health. Sequenced: non-Treg CD4+ T cells sorted from blood. The chain uses TRBV6-5 and TRBJ1-2; TRBD1 matches at 9 bases. CDR3 protein: CASSYRTGVSGYTF. CDR3 DNA: TGTGCCAGCAGTTACCGGACAGGGGTCTCTGGCTACACCTTC.